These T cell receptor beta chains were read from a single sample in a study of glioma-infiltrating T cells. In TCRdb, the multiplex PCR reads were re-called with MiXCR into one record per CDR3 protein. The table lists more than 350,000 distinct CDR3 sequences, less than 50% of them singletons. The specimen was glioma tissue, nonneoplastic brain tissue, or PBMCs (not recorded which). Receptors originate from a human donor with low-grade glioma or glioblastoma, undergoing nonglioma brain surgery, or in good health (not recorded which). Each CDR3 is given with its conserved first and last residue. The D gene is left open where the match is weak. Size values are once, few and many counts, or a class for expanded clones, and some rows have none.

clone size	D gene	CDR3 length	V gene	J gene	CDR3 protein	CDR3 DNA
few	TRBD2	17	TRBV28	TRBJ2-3	CAIGGTSGRAGTDTQYF	TGTGCCATCGGGGGAACTAGCGGGAGAGCGGGCACAGATACGCAGTATTTT
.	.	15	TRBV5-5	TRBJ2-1	CASSLAPTPYNEQFF	TGTGCCAGCAGCTTGGCTCCCACCCCCTACAATGAGCAGTTCTTC
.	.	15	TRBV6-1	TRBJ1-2	CAIRRDTFANYGYTF	TGTGCCATCAGGCGGGACACGTTCGCTAACTATGGCTACACCTTC
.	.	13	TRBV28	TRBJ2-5	CANSFGSVGTQYF	TGTGCCAACAGTTTTGGGTCAGTTGGGACCCAGTACTTC
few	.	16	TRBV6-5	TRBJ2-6	CASSYSILSGANVLTF	TGTGCCAGCAGTTACTCGATCTTATCTGGGGCCAACGTCCTGACTTTC
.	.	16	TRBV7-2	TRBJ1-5	CASSIGGPRNNQPQHF	TGTGCCAGCAGCATCGGGGGCCCAAGGAACAATCAGCCCCAGCATTTT
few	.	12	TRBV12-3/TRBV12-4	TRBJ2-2	CASTTGPGELFF	TGTGCCAGCACCACTGGGCCCGGGGAGCTGTTTTTT
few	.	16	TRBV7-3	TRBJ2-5	CASSPMWGGGGETQYF	TGTGCCAGCAGCCCAATGTGGGGCGGAGGAGGGGAGACCCAGTACTTC
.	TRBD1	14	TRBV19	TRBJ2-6	CASSPRQGLGVLTF	TGTGCCAGTAGTCCTAGACAGGGCCTAGGCGTCCTGACTTTC
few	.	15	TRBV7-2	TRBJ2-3	CASSLDGSVTDTQYF	TGTGCCAGCAGCTTAGATGGGTCTGTAACAGATACGCAGTATTTT
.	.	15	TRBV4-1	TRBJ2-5	CASSQWLGAPETQYF	TGCGCCAGCAGCCAGTGGTTGGGGGCCCCAGAGACCCAGTACTTC
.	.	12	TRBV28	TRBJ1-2	CASSRTRYGYTF	TGTGCCAGTAGCCGGACGCGCTATGGCTACACCTTC
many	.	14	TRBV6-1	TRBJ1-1	CASSRQVMNTEAFF	TGTGCCAGCAGCCGACAGGTAATGAACACTGAAGCTTTCTTT
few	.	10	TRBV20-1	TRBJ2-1	CSAPDSEQFF	TGCAGTGCACCGGACAGCGAGCAGTTCTTC